This T cell receptor beta chain stems from a study of CD8 T cells in Susac syndrome. Study summary: Sequencing included Susac syndrome patients, over 5 of them with active disease and roughly 8 in remission. Patients with Susac syndrome were therapy-naive, on corticosteroids, or on intravenous immunoglobulin alone at blood draw. Findings and caveats of the study: Within Susac syndrome CD4+ T cell repertoires, clonal expansion was not evident.

On this clonotype: Its antigen is not identified.

The CD8+ and CD4+ T cells were negatively isolated, with the TEMRA cells enriched by FACS. Germline values: CDR1 MNHEY, CDR2 SVGAGI. The CDR3 runs to 17 residues. Trimming removed 4 bases from V and 5 bases from J; junction bases left unmatched: 12. RNA, at roughly 0.45 to 1 ug, was reverse transcribed with random hexamers. Via MiXCR, TCRdb re-called the immunoSEQ multiplex PCR reads, giving one row per CDR3 protein. Of about 210,000 distinct CDR3 sequences listed, around 93% were seen once; the top ten hold about 0.14%. This chain joins TRBV6-5 and TRBJ2-5; 11 bases map to TRBD1. This clonotype originated in a human donor with Susac syndrome. Input material: CD4+ T cells from PBMCs. The CDR3 nucleotides are TGTGCCAGCAGTTCCCGAATCAGGACAGGGGGCGGTGAGACCCAGTACTTC. As protein: CASSSRIRTGGGETQYF.